This entry lists 27 T cell receptor beta chains sequenced from one sample in a study of control samples from healthy donors and cancer patients. Profiled with immunoSEQ multiplex PCR; TCRdb holds only in-frame clones, not every one. The sample records 15,000 to 17,000 clones, more than 75% being singletons. The sequenced material came from PBMCs. The receptors were gathered from a woman in her 70s with colorectal cancer.

The rearrangement joins TRBV18 to TRBJ1-6; D call uncertain. The length of the CDR3 is 16 residues. CDR1 KGHSH and CDR2 LQKENI come from the germline V gene. Trimming shortened V by 4 bases and J by 0 bases, and 10 bases separated the two germline ends. The DNA for the CDR3 is TGTGCCAGCTCACACCACAGAGGCTCCTATAATTCACCCCTCCACTTT. Protein: CASSHHRGSYNSPLHF. Together with reference TRBV18 and TRBJ1-6, the CDR3 gives the full variable domain: NAGVMQNPRHLVRRRGQEARLRCSPMKGHSHVYWYRQLPEEGLKFMVYLQKENIIDESGMPKERFSAEFPKEGPSILRIQQVVRGDSAAYFCASSHHRGSYNSPLHFGNGTRLTVT.

This clone was picked up one time. V gene TRBV9 combines with J gene TRBJ2-3; 12 bases map to TRBD2. The germline gives CDR1 SGDLS, CDR2 YYNGEE. V shed 3 bases, J shed 2 bases, and the junction held 4 bases outside the gene matches. This CDR3 spans 16 amino acids. CDR3 sequence reads: CASSAGTSGSTDTQYF. CDR3 coding DNA: TGTGCCAGCAGCGCTGGGACTAGCGGGTCCACAGATACGCAGTATTTT.

The rearrangement joins TRBV7-3 to TRBJ2-5; TRBD2 matches at 15 bases. The CDR3 spans 16 residues. CDR1 SGHTA and CDR2 FQGTGA come from the germline V gene. Unmatched junction bases numbered 3, after V lost 5 bases and J lost 2 bases. This CDR3 reads CASSPGLAGGQETQYF. CDR3 sequence (DNA): TGTGCCAGCAGCCCGGGACTAGCGGGGGGTCAAGAGACCCAGTACTTC.

The chain is built from TRBV30 and TRBJ2-1, with TRBD2 as a possible D gene (6 bases). Trimming stripped 3 bases from V and 2 bases from J, with 11 bases between. The CDR3 is 14 residues long. From germline, CDR1 is GTSNPN and CDR2 SVGIG (reference sequence). The CDR3: CAWSSGSPYNEQFF. The CDR3, as DNA: TGTGCCTGGAGCTCCGGGAGCCCCTACAATGAGCAGTTCTTC.

J is TRBJ2-1 and V is TRBV29-1; D is unclear. The CDR3 consists of 12 residues. The germline V gene encodes CDR1 SQVTM and CDR2 ANQGSEA. V shed 8 bases and J shed 10 bases, with 18 bases lying between them. The CDR3 coding sequence is TGCAGCCCGGGCTTTTCTAAGAGGGAGCAGTTCTTC. Translating it yields CSPGFSKREQFF.

The chain is built from TRBV3-1 (or the pseudogene TRBV3-2) and TRBJ1-2; D ambiguous. Trimming left V 3 bases short and J 4 bases short, with 9 bases between. Germline CDR1 and CDR2: LGHDT and YNNKEL (reference sequence). CDR3 size: 13 residues. The CDR3 spells CASSHTETYGYTF. The CDR3, as DNA: TGTGCCAGCAGCCATACGGAGACCTATGGCTACACCTTC.

This chain joins TRBV6-2 or TRBV6-3 and TRBJ2-5; D might be TRBD2 (6 bases). This CDR3 has 13 amino acids. Trimming took 5 bases from V and 4 from J, leaving 11 bases between them. Germline assignment: CDR1 MNHEY and CDR2 SVGEGT. CDR3 nucleotide sequence: TGTGCCAGCAGTCGGGGACTTCGAGAGACCCAGTACTTC. It translates to CASSRGLRETQYF.

The genes are TRBV12-3 or TRBV12-4 and TRBJ1-5; TRBD1 matches 8 bases. The CDR3 extends over 11 amino acids. V lost 4 bases and J lost 11; bases outside the gene matches: 1. CDR3 bases: TGTGCCAGCAGTTCGGACAGGGCCCAGCATTTT. Translating gives CASSSDRAQHF.

The chain joins TRBV29-1 to TRBJ1-1, with 10 bases fitting TRBD1. The CDR3 runs to 13 residues. The J segment lost 4 bases and the V segment lost 6 bases, leaving 5 bases of the junction unmatched. In germline, CDR1 is SQVTM, CDR2 ANQGSEA. In nucleotides, the CDR3 is TGCAGCGTCGGGACAGGGGTCGTCACTGAAGCTTTCTTT. Encoded protein: CSVGTGVVTEAFF. The whole variable domain, remainder taken from reference TRBV29-1 and TRBJ1-1, is SAVISQKPSRDICQRGTSLTIQCQVDSQVTMMFWYRQQPGQSLTLIATANQGSEATYESGFVIDKFPISRPNLTFSTLTVSNMSPEDSSIYLCSVGTGVVTEAFFGQGTRLTVV.

The chain couples TRBV7-3 to TRBJ2-5; 7 positions match TRBD2. Unmatched junction bases numbered 7, after V lost 1 base and J lost 5 bases. The CDR3 contains 15 residues. Germline CDR1 reads SGHTA; CDR2 reads FQGTGA. The CDR3 coding sequence is TGTGCCAGCAGCTTAATGAGCGGGGCTCTCGAGACCCAGTACTTC. The encoded protein is CASSLMSGALETQYF.

V gene TRBV18 combines with J gene TRBJ2-6, with D perhaps TRBD2 (5 bases). CDR3 length: 16 residues. V was trimmed by 3 bases and J by 2 bases, leaving 11 bases between them. Germline CDR1 KGHSH, CDR2 LQKENI. CDR3: CASSPLAGTGANVLTF. The DNA of the CDR3 is TGTGCCAGCTCACCCCTCGCGGGTACTGGGGCCAACGTCCTGACTTTC.

The chain has TRBV6-5 and TRBJ1-1; D ambiguous. Germline loops: CDR1 MNHEY, CDR2 SVGAGI. The CDR3 is 14 amino acids. The germline V and J ends were trimmed by 2 bases and 6 bases, with 13 bases remaining between them. The CDR3 region is CASSYRGFGAEAFF. The CDR3 DNA is TGTGCCAGCAGTTACCGAGGGTTTGGAGCTGAAGCTTTCTTT.

This CDR3 reads CASSLQRGGETQYF. Here the CDR3 DNA reads TGTGCCAGCAGCCTCCAGCGGGGGGGGGAGACCCAGTACTTC. This chain joins TRBV3-1 (or the pseudogene TRBV3-2) and TRBJ2-5; TRBD2 agrees at 10 bases. The V segment lost 4 bases and the J segment 5 bases; nucleotides outside the gene matches: 4. The length of the CDR3 is 14 residues. The germline CDR1 and CDR2 sequences are LGHDT and YNNKEL (reference sequence).

The rearrangement joins TRBV4-3 to TRBJ1-4; 9 bases map to TRBD1. V trimming: 1 base; J trimming: 2 bases; junction bases outside the gene matches: 5. This CDR3 is built from 17 residues. Germline CDR1 reads LGHNA; CDR2 reads YSLEER. CDR3 coding DNA: TGCGCCAGCAGCCAAGCCCGTACAGGGGGCACTAATGAAAAACTGTTTTTT. Residues: CASSQARTGGTNEKLFF.

DNA of the CDR3: TGTGCCAGCAGCTTGGCCGAGACAGCGCCCTACGAGCAGTACTTC. Protein sequence: CASSLAETAPYEQYF. The chain is built from TRBV5-5 and TRBJ2-7; the D gene is possibly TRBD1 (5 bases). The CDR3 extends over 15 amino acids. The germline V gene encodes CDR1 SGHKS and CDR2 YYEKEE (reference sequence). Trimming took 0 bases from V and 2 from J, leaving 12 bases between them.

The chain has TRBV7-6 and TRBJ2-5; tentatively, D is TRBD2 (6 bases). The CDR3 is 16 residues long. The germline gives CDR1 SGHVS, CDR2 FNYEAQ. Trimming stripped 5 bases from V and 2 bases from J, with 18 bases between. CDR3: CASSPLGGSLQETQYF. The CDR3 DNA reads as TGTGCCAGCAGCCCCCTAGGAGGGAGCTTACAAGAGACCCAGTACTTC.

The chain employs TRBV5-6 and TRBJ1-1, with no clear D. The germline V and J ends were trimmed by 5 bases and 2 bases, with 7 bases remaining between them. In germline, CDR1 is SGHDT, CDR2 YYEEEE. The CDR3 loop spans 12 amino acids. The CDR3 loop is CASRQPNTEAFF. For the CDR3, the DNA is TGTGCCAGCAGACAGCCTAACACTGAAGCTTTCTTT.

This chain links TRBV7-8 with TRBJ2-5; 14 bases match TRBD2. This CDR3 has 17 residues. Germline loops: CDR1 SGHVS, CDR2 FQNEAQ. The ends lost 5 bases at V and 5 bases at J; junction bases unmatched: 10. This CDR3 is CASSPGGTSGGLETQYF. DNA of the CDR3: TGTGCCAGCAGCCCCGGAGGGACTAGCGGGGGCCTGGAGACCCAGTACTTC.

The chain recombines TRBV7-2 with TRBJ2-1, with D possibly matching TRBD2 (5 bases). The CDR3 length is 14 residues. V lost 6 bases, J lost 3 bases, and 12 bases lay in between. The germline V gene has CDR1 SGHTA and CDR2 FQGNSA. This chain's CDR3 is CASRDSDFYNEQFF. The CDR3 DNA sequence: TGTGCCAGCAGGGACTCCGATTTCTACAATGAGCAGTTCTTC.

This clone was counted a single time. J is TRBJ1-2 and V is TRBV10-3, with TRBD1 as a possible D gene (5 bases). The CDR3 contains 11 residues. V lost 11 bases and J 4 bases, leaving 11 bases between the germline ends. Germline-derived CDR1 and CDR2 are ENHRY and SYGVKD. CDR3 bases: TGTGCCGGGGGACCAGGCTATGGCTACACCTTC. Translation gives CAGGPGYGYTF.

V is TRBV14 and J is TRBJ2-3, with TRBD2 matching over 12 bases. CDR1 is SGHDN and CDR2 is FVKESK in the germline V gene. There are 15 residues in the CDR3. Trimming at V came to 4 bases and at J to 5 bases, leaving 4 bases not matched to a gene. CDR3 loop: CASSRGLAGLDTQYF. DNA for the CDR3: TGTGCCAGCAGCCGAGGACTAGCGGGACTAGATACGCAGTATTTT.

The chain joins TRBV29-1 to TRBJ2-5; 7 bases map to TRBD2. Germline CDR1 and CDR2: SQVTM and ANQGSEA. This CDR3 has 14 residues. With 1 base clipped from V and 1 base from J, the junction kept 3 bases outside the gene matches. CDR3 sequence reads: CSVEATSAQETQYF. The CDR3 DNA sequence: TGCAGCGTTGAAGCTACTAGCGCCCAAGAGACCCAGTACTTC.

The V and J genes are TRBV9 and TRBJ2-1; TRBD2 is a possible D gene (5 bases). This CDR3 has 15 amino acids. The germline gives CDR1 SGDLS, CDR2 YYNGEE. V was pared by 0 bases and J by 7 bases, with 14 bases between. The CDR3 spells CASSVVGEVGNEQFF. DNA for the CDR3: TGTGCCAGCAGCGTAGTGGGAGAAGTGGGGAATGAGCAGTTCTTC. Full variable domain (outside the CDR3, taken from reference TRBV9 and TRBJ2-1): DSGVTQTPKHLITATGQRVTLRCSPRSGDLSVYWYQQSLDQGLQFLIQYYNGEERAKGNILERFSAQQFPDLHSELNLSSLELGDSALYFCASSVVGEVGNEQFFGPGTRLTVL.

This chain joins TRBV11-2 and TRBJ1-3; D is undetermined. Germline CDR1 reads SGHAT; CDR2 reads FQNNGV. The V gene lost 2 bases and the J gene lost 5 bases, with 13 bases spanning the gap. This CDR3 comprises 15 residues. CDR3 sequence: CASSLYSTGRNTIYF. DNA of the CDR3: TGTGCCAGCAGCTTATACTCCACCGGCCGAAACACCATATATTTT. Based on the CDR3 plus reference TRBV11-2 and TRBJ1-3, the full variable domain is EAGVAQSPRYKIIEKRQSVAFWCNPISGHATLYWYQQILGQGPKLLIQFQNNGVVDDSQLPKDRFSAERLKGVDSTLKIQPAKLEDSAVYLCASSLYSTGRNTIYFGEGSWLTVV.

The chain couples TRBV5-1 to TRBJ2-3; TRBD1 is a possible D gene (5 bases). Trimming pared 0 bases from V and 2 bases from J, leaving 10 bases between. Germline V gene lookup returns CDR1 SGHRS and CDR2 YFSETQ. The CDR3 has 15 residues. CDR3 coding DNA: TGCGCCAGCAGCTTGGCCGCAGGGAACACAGATACGCAGTATTTT. It encodes CASSLAAGNTDTQYF.

V is TRBV27 and J is TRBJ1-1; TRBD1 matches 8 bases. Germline values: CDR1 MNHEY, CDR2 SMNVEV (reference sequence). The CDR3 extends over 15 amino acids. J lost 5 bases, V lost 5 bases, and 10 bases had no gene match. As DNA, the CDR3 is TGTGCCAGCAGTCCCCGCTGGACAGGGCTGACTGAAGCTTTCTTT. Protein product: CASSPRWTGLTEAFF.

The rearrangement uses TRBV6-5 and TRBJ2-6, with D possibly matching TRBD1 (5 bases). Germline assignment: CDR1 MNHEY and CDR2 SVGAGI. The CDR3 is made up of 16 amino acids. The V gene lost 4 bases and the J gene lost 0 bases, with 10 bases spanning the gap. CDR3 region: CASSFHRYSGANVLTF. The DNA for the CDR3 is TGTGCCAGCAGTTTCCACAGGTACTCTGGGGCCAACGTCCTGACTTTC.